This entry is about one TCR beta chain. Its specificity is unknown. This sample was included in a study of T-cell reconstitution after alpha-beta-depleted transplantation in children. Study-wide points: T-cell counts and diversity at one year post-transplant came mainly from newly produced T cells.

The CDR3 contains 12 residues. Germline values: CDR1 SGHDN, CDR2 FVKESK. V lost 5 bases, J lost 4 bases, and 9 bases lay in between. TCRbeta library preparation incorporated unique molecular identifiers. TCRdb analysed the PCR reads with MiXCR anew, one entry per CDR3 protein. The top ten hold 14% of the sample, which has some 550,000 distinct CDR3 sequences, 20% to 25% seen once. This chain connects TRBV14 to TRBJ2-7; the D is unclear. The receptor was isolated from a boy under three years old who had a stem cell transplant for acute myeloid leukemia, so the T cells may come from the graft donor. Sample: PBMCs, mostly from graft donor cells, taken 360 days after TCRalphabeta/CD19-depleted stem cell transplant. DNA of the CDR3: TGTGCCAGCAGCAAAGTGCCATACGAGCAGTACTTC. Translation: CASSKVPYEQYF. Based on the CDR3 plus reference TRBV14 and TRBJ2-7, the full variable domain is EAGVTQFPSHSVIEKGQTVTLRCDPISGHDNLYWYRRVMGKEIKFLLHFVKESKQDESGMPNNRFLAERTGGTYSTLKVQPAELEDSGVYFCASSKVPYEQYFGPGTRLTVT.